These 31 T cell receptor beta chains came from one sample sequenced in a study of Ad26.COV2.S vaccination and SARS-CoV-2 variants. Here immunoSEQ multiplex PCR was the method, and the copy in TCRdb shows in-frame clones only, minus some. The sample lists 410,000 or so clones; about nine tenths were seen once. The treatment denotes: 15 to 20 received Ad26.COV2.S at low or high dose, single or two shots; a few received placebo; per-sample allocation not given. On day 63 after the first injection, vaccine and placebo recipients gave samples. The specimen comprised peripheral blood, sampled in a trial of Ad26.COV2.S vaccine versus placebo. The receptor source for this set is a person between 18 and 65 years old who received the Ad26.COV2.S COVID-19 vaccine or a placebo.

The rearrangement joins TRBV27 to TRBJ1-2; 7 positions match TRBD1. CDR3 length: 14 residues. V shed 8 bases and J 3 bases; nucleotides not matched to a gene: 9. In germline, CDR1 is MNHEY, CDR2 SMNVEV (reference sequence). The CDR3 loop is CASRRSGTDYGYTF. In DNA form, the CDR3 reads TGTGCCAGCCGAAGATCCGGGACAGACTATGGCTACACCTTC.

V gene TRBV10-3 combines with J gene TRBJ2-1; D remains unclear. The CDR3 runs to 13 residues. Trimming cost V 6 bases and J 3 bases, with 9 bases left between them. Germline V lookup: CDR1 ENHRY, CDR2 SYGVKD. CDR3 DNA sequence: TGTGCCATCAGGGACCCCCTCTACAATGAGCAGTTCTTC. Its translation is CAIRDPLYNEQFF.

This clone appeared a few times. V usage is TRBV11-2 and J usage is TRBJ2-5; the match to TRBD2 covers 12 bases. V lost 1 base to trimming and J lost 5 bases; unmatched junction nucleotides: 14. The CDR3 runs to 19 residues. The germline V gene encodes CDR1 SGHAT and CDR2 FQNNGV. The CDR3 is CASSLAPILAGGPGETQYF. In nucleotides, the CDR3 is TGTGCCAGCAGCTTAGCCCCGATACTAGCGGGGGGCCCAGGGGAGACCCAGTACTTC.

The V gene is TRBV5-6, the J gene TRBJ1-6; D remains unclear. The V end lost 4 bases, the J end lost 7 bases, and 12 bases lay between the germline ends. CDR1 is SGHDT, CDR2 YYEEEE, per germline. The CDR3 covers 14 residues. The CDR3 loop reads CASSETDVNSPLHF. The DNA of the CDR3 is TGTGCCAGCAGCGAAACAGACGTAAATTCACCCCTCCACTTT. Complete variable domain (other parts from reference TRBV5-6 and TRBJ1-6): DAGVTQSPTHLIKTRGQQVTLRCSPKSGHDTVSWYQQALGQGPQFIFQYYEEEERQRGNFPDRFSGHQFPNYSSELNVNALLLGDSALYLCASSETDVNSPLHFGNGTRLTVT.

J is TRBJ2-7 and V is TRBV7-9; TRBD2 agrees at 10 bases. From germline, CDR1 is SEHNR and CDR2 FQNEAQ (reference sequence). V gave up 6 bases and J gave up 5 bases; unmatched junction bases: 10. The CDR3 sequence is 15 residues long. CDR3 coding DNA: TGTGCCAGCAGTGGTATAGCGGGGGGCAGGAACGAGCAGTACTTC. Translation gives CASSGIAGGRNEQYF.

This clone was detected only once. This rearrangement joins TRBV5-5 to TRBJ2-7; D tentatively fits TRBD1 or TRBD2 (5 bases each). The germline CDR1 and CDR2 sequences are SGHKS and YYEKEE (reference sequence). This CDR3 contains 15 residues. Trimming stripped 0 bases from V and 3 bases from J, with 13 bases between. Here the CDR3 DNA reads TGTGCCAGCAGCTTGGGGGACGGGCTCAACTACGAGCAGTACTTC. The encoded protein is CASSLGDGLNYEQYF.

The gene calls are TRBV5-4 and TRBJ1-6, with D hard to call. Germline loops: CDR1 SGHNT, CDR2 YYREEE (reference sequence). The length of the CDR3 is 12 residues. Trimming cost V 4 bases and J 8 bases, with 7 bases left between them. This CDR3 is CASSDGDSPLHF. The CDR3 DNA reads as TGTGCCAGCAGCGACGGGGATTCACCCCTCCACTTT.

V usage is TRBV15 and J usage is TRBJ2-4; D not certain. V was pared by 1 base and J by 0 bases, with 4 bases between. This CDR3 has 14 amino acids. Per germline, CDR1 LNHNV and CDR2 YYDKDF (reference sequence). Here the CDR3 DNA reads TGTGCCACCAGCAGAGGGATAGCCAAAAACATTCAGTACTTC. It is translated as CATSRGIAKNIQYF.

In this sample, this clone turned up once. The chain links TRBV7-8 to TRBJ1-5, with D possibly matching TRBD1 (6 bases). Germline CDR1 is SGHVS and CDR2 is FQNEAQ. The ends were cut back, 5 bases at V and 6 bases at J, with 17 bases in the middle. The CDR3 loop spans 15 amino acids. The CDR3 loop is CASSTGFGGFQPQHF. The CDR3 nucleotides read TGTGCCAGCAGCACAGGGTTTGGCGGTTTTCAGCCCCAGCATTTT.

This clone was recorded only once. The V call is TRBV11-3, the J call TRBJ2-2; D not certain. CDR3 length: 13 amino acids. CDR1 and CDR2 from the germline V gene are SGHNT and YENEEA. Trimming cost V 0 bases and J 6 bases, with 5 bases left between them. The CDR3 reads CASSLDPAGELFF. The CDR3 nucleotides are TGTGCCAGCAGCTTAGATCCCGCCGGGGAGCTGTTTTTT. The entire variable domain, with the rest obtained from reference TRBV11-3 and TRBJ2-2, is as follows: EAGVVQSPRYKIIEKKQPVAFWCNPISGHNTLYWYLQNLGQGPELLIRYENEEAVDDSQLPKDRFSAERLKGVDSTLKIQPAELGDSAVYLCASSLDPAGELFFGEGSRLTVL.

This clone appeared a single time. V and J are TRBV9 and TRBJ2-5; 8 bases fit TRBD1. The ends lost 4 bases at V and 5 bases at J; junction bases unmatched: 10. Germline CDR1 and CDR2: SGDLS and YYNGEE. This CDR3 has 15 amino acids. The CDR3 coding sequence is TGTGCCAGCAGCCCCCAGGACAGGGCTGTGGAGACCCAGTACTTC. As protein: CASSPQDRAVETQYF.

The chain employs TRBV4-3 and TRBJ2-1, with 7 bases identical to TRBD1. This CDR3 is 14 amino acids long. Germline lookup yields CDR1 LGHNA and CDR2 YSLEER. The ends lost 4 bases at V and 5 bases at J; junction bases unmatched: 5. CDR3 residues: CASSPTDRDNEQFF. CDR3 DNA sequence: TGCGCCAGCAGCCCCACCGACAGGGACAATGAGCAGTTCTTC.

The chain uses TRBV3-1 (or the pseudogene TRBV3-2) and TRBJ2-1, with 9 bases matching TRBD2. The CDR3 length is 18 residues. The trim removed 0 bases at V and 0 bases at J, leaving 6 bases unmatched. Per germline, CDR1 LGHDT and CDR2 YNNKEL (reference sequence). CDR3 in amino acids: CASSQEWLAGNSYNEQFF. The CDR3 DNA follows: TGTGCCAGCAGCCAAGAGTGGCTAGCGGGGAACTCCTACAATGAGCAGTTCTTC.

The genes are TRBV6-2 or TRBV6-3 and TRBJ2-7, with D possibly matching TRBD2 (6 bases). The V end was cut by 2 bases, the J end by 3 bases, with 17 bases between. Per the germline V gene, CDR1 is MNHEY and CDR2 is SVGEGT. This CDR3 comprises 16 residues. DNA for the CDR3: TGTGCCAGCAGTTACGGAATAGCGGACCCGGTCTACGAGCAGTACTTC. Amino acid sequence: CASSYGIADPVYEQYF.

This chain connects TRBV21-1 to TRBJ2-3; TRBD1, the D gene given by the table, was not confirmed from the DNA. TRBV21-1 is labeled a pseudogene. This CDR3 has 14 amino acids. CDR3: CASSTAGGTDTQYF. CDR3 DNA sequence: TGTGCCAGCAGCACGGCAGGGGGTACAGATACGCAGTATTTT.

The chain combines TRBV4-3 with TRBJ1-5, with a tentative D call TRBD1 (6 bases). The germline V gene encodes CDR1 LGHNA and CDR2 YSLEER. V lost 4 bases to trimming and J lost 6 bases, with 16 bases between them. This CDR3 spans 15 amino acids. The DNA for the CDR3 is TGCGCCAGCAGCCTAAGACGACAGGTGGGTCAGCCCCAGCATTTT. This encodes CASSLRRQVGQPQHF.

J is TRBJ1-5 and V is TRBV28; 9 nucleotides match TRBD1. J gave up 7 bases and V 0 bases, and 4 bases lay outside the gene matches. CDR1 and CDR2 from the germline V gene are MDHEN and SYDVKM. This CDR3 comprises 15 residues. This CDR3 reads CASSLWGDRVQPQHF. Here the CDR3 DNA reads TGTGCCAGCAGTTTATGGGGGGACAGGGTCCAGCCCCAGCATTTT.

The chain couples TRBV28 to TRBJ2-7; D remains unclear. V was clipped by 6 bases and J by 1 base, with 13 bases between them. The CDR3 is 14 residues long. Looked up from germline, CDR1 is MDHEN and CDR2 is SYDVKM. The CDR3 loop is CASRADPSSYEQYF. The CDR3 region has the DNA TGTGCCAGCAGGGCGGACCCCAGTTCCTACGAGCAGTACTTC.

The chain employs TRBV7-9 and TRBJ2-5; 10 bases map to TRBD1. V lost 0 bases and J lost 3; bases outside the gene matches: 7. The CDR3 runs to 17 residues. The germline CDR1 and CDR2 sequences are SEHNR and FQNEAQ (reference sequence). The DNA of the CDR3 is TGTGCCAGCAGCTTAGCGACAGGGGGCCCCAAGAAAGAGACCCAGTACTTC. It is translated as CASSLATGGPKKETQYF.

The chain carries TRBV3-1 (or the pseudogene TRBV3-2) and TRBJ2-3; tentative D call: TRBD1 (5 bases). The germline CDR1 and CDR2 sequences are LGHDT and YNNKEL (reference sequence). V was trimmed by 3 bases and J by 0 bases, leaving 16 bases between them. This CDR3 is built from 17 residues. The chain's CDR3 is CASSQHPPGLSTDTQYF. CDR3 nucleotide sequence: TGTGCCAGCAGCCAGCATCCTCCAGGGCTTAGCACAGATACGCAGTATTTT.

J is TRBJ2-4 and V is TRBV2, with 7 nucleotides matching TRBD2. The CDR3 contains 13 residues. V lost 9 bases to trimming and J lost 6 bases; unmatched junction nucleotides: 8. Germline V gene data show CDR1 as SNHLY and CDR2 as FYNNEI. CDR3 sequence (DNA): TGTGCCAGTACTCGGGGGGTCGGAAACATTCAGTACTTC. Residues: CASTRGVGNIQYF.

Turning to this clone: Compared with germline, one end of the junction differs, possibly owing to a read error. V and J are TRBV7-7 and TRBJ2-1; 10 bases map to TRBD1. This CDR3 contains 16 residues. Per the germline V gene, CDR1 is SSHAT and CDR2 is FNYEAQ (reference sequence). CDR3 nucleotide sequence: TGTGCTAGCAGCTCCTTTCCGGGACAGGGGTACAATGAGCAGTTCTTC. Translation gives CASSSFPGQGYNEQFF. The whole variable domain, remainder taken from reference TRBV7-7 and TRBJ2-1, is GAGVSQSPRYKVTKRGQDVTLRCDPISSHATLYWYQQALGQGPEFLTYFNYEAQPDKSGLPSDRFSAERPEGSISTLTIQRTEQRDSAMYRCASSSFPGQGYNEQFFGPGTRLTVL.

As for this clone: This specimen includes other DNA sequences encoding the same CDR3. The V and J genes are TRBV5-1 and TRBJ1-4; the D is unclear. The CDR3 spans 11 residues. Trimming removed 2 bases from V and 7 bases from J, with 3 bases in between. Per the germline V gene, CDR1 is SGHRS and CDR2 is YFSETQ. This CDR3 reads CASSLGEKLFF. The CDR3 nucleotides are TGCGCCAGCAGCTTAGGTGAAAAACTGTTTTTT.

This clone was seen repeatedly, ten times or more. The chain carries TRBV7-2 and TRBJ2-2, with D perhaps matching TRBD1 (5 bases). Germline V CDR1 and CDR2: SGHTA, FQGNSA. V was clipped by 3 bases and J by 7 bases, with 15 bases between them. The CDR3 has 15 amino acids. CDR3 sequence (DNA): TGTGCCAGCAGCTTCATCCAGGGCGGTGGCGGGGAGCTGTTTTTT. Amino acids: CASSFIQGGGGELFF. The entire variable domain, with the rest obtained from reference TRBV7-2 and TRBJ2-2, is as follows: GAGVSQSPSNKVTEKGKDVELRCDPISGHTALYWYRQSLGQGLEFLIYFQGNSAPDKSGLPSDRFSAERTGGSVSTLTIQRTQQEDSAVYLCASSFIQGGGGELFFGEGSRLTVL.

A single count supports this clone. V is TRBV7-9 and J is TRBJ1-4; D gene unclear. The CDR3 covers 17 residues. Trimming left V 5 bases short and J 2 bases short, with 18 bases between. Germline CDR1 and CDR2: SEHNR and FQNEAQ (reference sequence). The DNA for the CDR3 is TGTGCCAGCAGCCCAAGAGAAGGGAGGGTGACTAATGAAAAACTGTTTTTT. The encoded protein is CASSPREGRVTNEKLFF.

This sequence joins TRBV2 and TRBJ1-2; 11 bases are a match to TRBD1. Germline loops: CDR1 SNHLY, CDR2 FYNNEI. The CDR3 totals 15 residues. V lost 6 bases, J lost 6 bases, and 9 bases stayed unmatched. Written as DNA, the CDR3 is TGTGCCAGCAGGGACCTGGGACAGGGGGGAGATGGCTACACCTTC. It encodes CASRDLGQGGDGYTF.

This chain uses TRBV5-5 with TRBJ1-5; D not resolved. The CDR3 spans 15 residues. From germline, CDR1 is SGHKS and CDR2 YYEKEE (reference sequence). V was trimmed by 4 bases and J by 5 bases, leaving 16 bases between them. CDR3 loop: CASSRQVMEDQPQHF. The DNA for the CDR3 is TGTGCCAGCAGCAGGCAGGTAATGGAGGATCAGCCCCAGCATTTT.

This clone was recorded a few times. The sample has other DNA sequences that encode this CDR3 too. This rearrangement joins TRBV4-3 to TRBJ2-3; D is unclear. The length of the CDR3 is 16 residues. Germline CDR1 is LGHNA and CDR2 is YSLEER. Trimming removed 0 bases from V and 2 bases from J, with 12 bases in between. For the CDR3, the DNA is TGCGCCAGCAGCCAAGATTTTGACGGACCCACAGATACGCAGTATTTT. Protein sequence: CASSQDFDGPTDTQYF.

This chain joins TRBV20-1 and TRBJ1-4; D unresolved. There are 12 residues in the CDR3. Germline CDR1 reads DFQATT; CDR2 reads SNEGSKA (reference sequence). V shed 3 bases and J shed 7 bases, with 9 bases lying between them. CDR3 sequence: CSASNGLEKLFF. CDR3 in DNA: TGCAGTGCTAGTAATGGCCTTGAAAAACTGTTTTTT.

The chain joins TRBV7-2 to TRBJ1-4; no definite D call. The CDR3 has 13 amino acids. CDR1 and CDR2 (germline): SGHTA, FQGNSA. The V gene lost 2 bases and the J gene lost 7 bases, with 8 bases spanning the gap. The CDR3 here is CASSLWGGEKLFF. CDR3 coding DNA: TGTGCCAGCAGCTTATGGGGAGGTGAAAAACTGTTTTTT.

This chain links TRBV10-3 with TRBJ1-2, with D possibly TRBD1 on 6 matching bases. The CDR3 extends over 16 amino acids. V was clipped by 1 base and J by 6 bases, with 18 bases between them. Germline lookup yields CDR1 ENHRY and CDR2 SYGVKD. CDR3 sequence: CAISEWRTEGGDGYTF. Here the CDR3 DNA reads TGTGCCATCAGTGAGTGGCGGACAGAGGGAGGGGATGGCTACACCTTC.